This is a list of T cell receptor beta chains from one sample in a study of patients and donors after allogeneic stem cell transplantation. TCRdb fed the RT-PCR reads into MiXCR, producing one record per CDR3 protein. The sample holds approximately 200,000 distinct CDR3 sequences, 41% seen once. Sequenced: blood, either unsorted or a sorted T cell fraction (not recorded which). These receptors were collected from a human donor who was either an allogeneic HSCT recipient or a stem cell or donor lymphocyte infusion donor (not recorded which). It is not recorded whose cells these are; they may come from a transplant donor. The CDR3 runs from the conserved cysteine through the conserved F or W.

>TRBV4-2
CASSQASIAKNIQYF
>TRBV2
CASSEEVGTFNEQYF
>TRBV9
CASSVDGDYGYTF
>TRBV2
CASSETTSGDYNEQFF
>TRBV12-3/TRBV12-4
CASSLGSHTEAFF
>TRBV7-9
CASSSWTSGSYEQYF
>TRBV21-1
CASSKAGRTPNEKLFF
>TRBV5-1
CASSSSGIRLLMNTEAFF
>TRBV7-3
CASSLSGWWATDTQYF
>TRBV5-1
CASSPQAGEAREQFF
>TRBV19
CASSVSGYNEQFF
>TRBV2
CARRETSSRTDTQYF
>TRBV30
CAWSVRPREGEAFF
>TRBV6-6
CASSAVPYEQYF
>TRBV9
CASSDPLLSGQRNTGELFF
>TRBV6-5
CASTKGQFDTEAFF
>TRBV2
CASIHSYEQYF
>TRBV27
CASSSSGTGDHEQYF
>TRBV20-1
CSANERYEQYF
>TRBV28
CASSLLQDDQPQHF
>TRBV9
CASSVDIGELFF
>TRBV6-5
CASRSTDYGYTF
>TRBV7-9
CASSLAIGADNDGYTF
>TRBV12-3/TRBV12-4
CASSLAGQNYGYTF
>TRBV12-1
CASSRRGNGNQPQHF
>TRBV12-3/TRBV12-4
CASSLLSGTEAFF
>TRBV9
CASSVDGTASYEQYF
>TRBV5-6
CASSFRTDLLPSYNSPLHF
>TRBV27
CASSLDGSPGNQPQHF
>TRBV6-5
CASSTTGFWNTIYF
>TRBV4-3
CASSQDAQRVLSDNEQFF
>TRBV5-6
CASSFAGEWNTGELFF
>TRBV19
CASSIDAGTYFGTEAFF
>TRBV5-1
CASSHGMNTEAFF
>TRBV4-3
CASSQDRGQFAYNEQFF
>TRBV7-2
CASSLGQARNEKLFF
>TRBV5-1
CASSLVFGQGFGEKSYNEQFF
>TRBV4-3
CACSQDRTDLEAFF
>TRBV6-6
CASAQTGGDYGYTF
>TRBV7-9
CASSLGVATAYNEQFF
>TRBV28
CASLYRENTEAFF
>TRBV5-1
CASSLVAAGDGYTF
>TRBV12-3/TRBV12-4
CASSPVDRRSNEQFF
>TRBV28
CASSLDSPRPARNEQFF
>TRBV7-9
CASSLLRPSGGTEAFF
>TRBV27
CASSLNSAILYGYTF
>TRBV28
CASGVNTEAFF
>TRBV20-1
CSARDPGVGYEQYF
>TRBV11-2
CASSLEGTGYNEQFF
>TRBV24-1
CATRAGLHF
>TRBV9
CASSVDYSSEAFF
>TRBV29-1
CSVEEDKLCTF
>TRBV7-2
CASPADDYGYTF
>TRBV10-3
CAISELLIDLSTEAFF